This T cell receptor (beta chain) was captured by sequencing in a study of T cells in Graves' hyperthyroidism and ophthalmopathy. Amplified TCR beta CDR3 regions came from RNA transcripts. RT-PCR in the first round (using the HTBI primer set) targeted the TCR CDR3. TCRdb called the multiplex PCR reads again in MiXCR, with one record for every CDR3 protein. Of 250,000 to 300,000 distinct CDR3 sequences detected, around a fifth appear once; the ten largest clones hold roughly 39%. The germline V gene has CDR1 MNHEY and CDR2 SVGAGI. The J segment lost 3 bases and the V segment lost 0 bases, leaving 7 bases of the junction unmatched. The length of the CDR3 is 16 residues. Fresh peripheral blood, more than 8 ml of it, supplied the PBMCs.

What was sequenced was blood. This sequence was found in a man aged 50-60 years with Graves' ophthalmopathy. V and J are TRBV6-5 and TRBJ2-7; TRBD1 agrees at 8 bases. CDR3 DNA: TGTGCCAGCAGTTACTCGAAGGGACAGGTTGACTACGAGCAGTACTTC. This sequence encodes CASSYSKGQVDYEQYF.